This T cell receptor beta chain comes out of a study of cytomegalovirus exposure and HLA in healthy donors. Both 60 Vbeta primers and 13 Jbeta primers went into the PCR. Clones were read by immunoSEQ multiplex PCR, and TCRdb kept only the in-frame ones, dropping some. The table shows under 200,000 clones, with around 79% occurring only once. The germline gives CDR1 SGHAT, CDR2 FQNNGV. The CDR3 consists of 15 residues. After removal of 7 bases from V and 2 bases from J, the junction contained 8 bases not matched to a gene. The source material was PBMCs. V is TRBV11-2 and J is TRBJ2-7, with 10 bases fitting TRBD1. The source of this sequence is a female donor in good health and CMV-seronegative. The CDR3 sequence: CASTRGQGKTYEQYF. CDR3 DNA sequence: TGTGCCAGCACCCGGGGACAGGGGAAGACCTACGAGCAGTACTTC.